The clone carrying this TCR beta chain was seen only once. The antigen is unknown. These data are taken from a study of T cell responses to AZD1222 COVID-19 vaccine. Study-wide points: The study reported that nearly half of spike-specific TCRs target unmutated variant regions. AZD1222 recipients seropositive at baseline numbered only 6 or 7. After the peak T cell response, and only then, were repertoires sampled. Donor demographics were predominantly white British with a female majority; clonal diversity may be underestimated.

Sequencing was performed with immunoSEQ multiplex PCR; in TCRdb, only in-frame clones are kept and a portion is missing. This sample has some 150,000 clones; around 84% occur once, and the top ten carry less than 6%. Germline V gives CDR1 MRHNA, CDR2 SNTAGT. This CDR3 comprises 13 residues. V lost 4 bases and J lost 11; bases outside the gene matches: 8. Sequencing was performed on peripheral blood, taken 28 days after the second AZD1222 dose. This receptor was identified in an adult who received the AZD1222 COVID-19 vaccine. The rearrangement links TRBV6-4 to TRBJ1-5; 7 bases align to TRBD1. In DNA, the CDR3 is TGTGCCAGCAGTGGACAGGGCAATGTGTCCCAGCATTTT. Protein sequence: CASSGQGNVSQHF.